This T cell receptor beta chain appears in the sequencing data of a study of T cells in Graves' hyperthyroidism and ophthalmopathy. General study points: The model made its ophthalmopathy prediction, and onset followed a median 6.5 months later.

Template material for amplifying TCR beta CDR3 regions consisted of RNA transcripts. In the first-round RT-PCR of the TCR CDR3, the HTBI primer set was used. TCRdb fed the multiplex PCR reads into MiXCR, producing one record per CDR3 protein. This sample has fewer than 750,000 distinct CDR3 sequences, with about 14% found just once. This CDR3 is built from 16 residues. The germline V gene encodes CDR1 SGHAT and CDR2 FQNNGV. V lost 3 bases and J lost 5; bases outside the gene matches: 8. This clonotype has at least ten counts. Its target is not known. This sequence was found in a woman between 45 and 65 years old with Graves' ophthalmopathy. The V call is TRBV11-2, the J call TRBJ2-1, with 9 nucleotides matching TRBD1. The sample taken for sequencing was blood. The CDR3 sequence: CASSFGTGFLHNEQFF. The CDR3 DNA follows: TGTGCCAGCAGCTTTGGGACAGGGTTTTTGCACAATGAGCAGTTCTTC.